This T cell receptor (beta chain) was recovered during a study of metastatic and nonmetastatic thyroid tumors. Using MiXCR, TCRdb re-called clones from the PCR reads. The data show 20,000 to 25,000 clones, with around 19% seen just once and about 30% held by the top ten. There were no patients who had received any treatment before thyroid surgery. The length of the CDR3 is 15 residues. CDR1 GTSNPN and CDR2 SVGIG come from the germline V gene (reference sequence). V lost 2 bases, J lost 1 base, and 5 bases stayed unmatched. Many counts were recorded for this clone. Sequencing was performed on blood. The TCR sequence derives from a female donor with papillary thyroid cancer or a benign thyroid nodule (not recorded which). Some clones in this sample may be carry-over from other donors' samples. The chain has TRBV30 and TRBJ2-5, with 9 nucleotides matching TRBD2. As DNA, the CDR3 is TGTGCCTGGAGTAGGCTAGCGGGGCCCCAAGAGACCCAGTACTTC. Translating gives CAWSRLAGPQETQYF. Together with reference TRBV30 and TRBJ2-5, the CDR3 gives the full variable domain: SQTIHQWPATLVQPVGSPLSLECTVEGTSNPNLYWYRQAAGRGLQLLFYSVGIGQISSEVPQNLSASRPQDRQFILSSKKLLLSDSGFYLCAWSRLAGPQETQYFGPGTRLLVL.